Below are 20 T cell receptor beta chains sequenced from a single sample in a study of T cell responses to AZD1222 COVID-19 vaccine. Sequencing was performed with immunoSEQ multiplex PCR; in TCRdb, only in-frame clones are kept and a portion is missing. The sample lists over 85,000 clones; around 90% were seen once. Source: peripheral blood, taken 28 days after the second AZD1222 dose. These receptor sequences come from an adult who received the AZD1222 COVID-19 vaccine.

The V call is TRBV2, the J call TRBJ1-5, with unresolved D. This CDR3 spans 15 amino acids. CDR1 is SNHLY, CDR2 FYNNEI, per germline. V lost 4 bases, J lost 1 base, and 11 bases lay in between. The CDR3 DNA is TGTGCCAGCAGTGCGATGGAACTAAGCAATCAGCCCCAGCATTTT. Encoded protein: CASSAMELSNQPQHF.

This clone was seen just once. The rearrangement links TRBV3-1 (or the pseudogene TRBV3-2) to TRBJ2-5, with 14 bases identical to TRBD2. Per germline, CDR1 LGHDT and CDR2 YNNKEL (reference sequence). CDR3 size: 19 residues. V lost 1 base and J lost 1; bases outside the gene matches: 8. The CDR3 coding sequence is TGTGCCAGCAGCCAAGTATCGGGACTAGCGGGGGACCCCCAAGAGACCCAGTACTTC. Amino acids: CASSQVSGLAGDPQETQYF.

This chain uses TRBV19 with TRBJ2-1; D remains unclear. The CDR3 extends over 13 amino acids. Per the germline V gene, CDR1 is LNHDA and CDR2 is SQIVND (reference sequence). V shed 1 base and J shed 3 bases, with 4 bases lying between them. CDR3 sequence (DNA): TGTGCCAGTAGTATAGGACACTACAATGAGCAGTTCTTC. Amino acid sequence: CASSIGHYNEQFF.

This chain connects TRBV12-5 to TRBJ2-5; 12 nucleotides agree with TRBD2. The CDR3 is 13 amino acids. Unmatched junction bases numbered 2, after V lost 10 bases and J lost 2 bases. Germline CDR1 is LGHNT and CDR2 is FRNRAP. The CDR3 nucleotides are TGTGCTACTCTAGCGGGGGGGCAAGAGACCCAGTACTTC. Translating it yields CATLAGGQETQYF.

This chain links TRBV3-1 (or the pseudogene TRBV3-2) with TRBJ1-2; 9 nucleotides agree with TRBD1. V gave up 1 base and J gave up 6 bases; unmatched junction bases: 9. CDR1 LGHDT and CDR2 YNNKEL come from the germline V gene (reference sequence). CDR3 size: 16 residues. CDR3: CASSQGWGTGSNGYTF. DNA for the CDR3: TGTGCCAGCAGCCAAGGGTGGGGGACAGGGAGTAATGGCTACACCTTC.

This clone was seen a single time. This chain links TRBV18 with TRBJ2-5; tentatively, D is TRBD1 or TRBD2 (5 bases each). Looked up from germline, CDR1 is KGHSH and CDR2 is LQKENI. The germline V and J ends were trimmed by 2 bases and 5 bases, with 12 bases remaining between them. CDR3 length equals 14 residues. This CDR3 reads CASSPGDGAETQYF. The CDR3 nucleotides read TGTGCCAGCTCACCAGGGGACGGGGCCGAGACCCAGTACTTC. Complete variable domain (other parts from reference TRBV18 and TRBJ2-5): NAGVMQNPRHLVRRRGQEARLRCSPMKGHSHVYWYRQLPEEGLKFMVYLQKENIIDESGMPKERFSAEFPKEGPSILRIQQVVRGDSAAYFCASSPGDGAETQYFGPGTRLLVL.

CDR3: CSALWWGPDTQYF. CDR3 DNA sequence: TGCAGCGCCCTCTGGTGGGGGCCAGATACGCAGTATTTT. The V and J genes are TRBV29-1 and TRBJ2-3; possibly TRBD1 for D (6 bases). Trimming cost V 7 bases and J 4 bases, with 15 bases left between them. Germline CDR1 and CDR2: SQVTM and ANQGSEA. The CDR3 has 13 amino acids.

The V and J genes are TRBV28 and TRBJ1-5; D ambiguous. The CDR3 is 15 amino acids. Germline V gene lookup returns CDR1 MDHEN and CDR2 SYDVKM. Trimming cost V 5 bases and J 2 bases, with 13 bases left between them. The CDR3 is CASSPPERGNQPQHF. The CDR3 DNA follows: TGTGCCAGCAGTCCGCCTGAAAGGGGCAATCAGCCCCAGCATTTT.

The chain uses TRBV4-2 and TRBJ1-1; D gene uncertain. Between the trimmed V and J ends, which lost 7 bases and 1 base, there was a span of 10 bases. This CDR3 has 13 residues. Germline loops: CDR1 LGHNA, CDR2 YNFKEQ. The CDR3 sequence is CASTRSPNTEAFF. The CDR3 DNA reads TGTGCCAGCACTAGGTCTCCGAACACTGAAGCTTTCTTT.

The CDR3 DNA reads as TGCGCCAGCAGCTTGATTGGTGGGGGGGTAACCCTCGAGCAGTACTTC. Residues: CASSLIGGGVTLEQYF. The V gene is TRBV5-1, the J gene TRBJ2-7; 7 bases are a match to TRBD2. The CDR3 totals 16 residues. V trimming: 1 base; J trimming: 6 bases; junction bases outside the gene matches: 13. Per germline, CDR1 SGHRS and CDR2 YFSETQ.

The J gene is TRBJ2-2, the V gene TRBV10-3; 15 bases are shared with TRBD2. The J segment lost 0 bases and the V segment lost 10 bases, leaving 3 bases of the junction unmatched. The CDR3 spans 16 residues. The germline V gene has CDR1 ENHRY and CDR2 SYGVKD. CDR3 nucleotides: TGTGCCAGCGGACTAGCGGGAGGGTCGAACACCGGGGAGCTGTTTTTT. Translating it yields CASGLAGGSNTGELFF.

The genes are TRBV4-2 and TRBJ1-2, with D uncertain. Germline V lookup: CDR1 LGHNA, CDR2 YNFKEQ. This CDR3 is built from 15 residues. The ends were cut back, 0 bases at V and 2 bases at J, with 10 bases in the middle. CDR3 region: CASSQDPEQNYGYTF. The CDR3 DNA reads TGTGCCAGCAGCCAAGACCCCGAACAGAACTATGGCTACACCTTC.

The chain combines TRBV6-2 or TRBV6-3 with TRBJ1-2, with D unresolved. The CDR3 has 12 residues. From germline, CDR1 is MNHEY and CDR2 SVGEGT. V was trimmed by 2 bases and J by 8 bases, leaving 9 bases between them. CDR3 protein: CASSYGRRGYTF. CDR3 nucleotides: TGTGCCAGCAGTTACGGTCGCCGGGGCTACACCTTC.

Turning to this clone: Other DNA sequences within the sample encode an identical CDR3. The chain is built from TRBV3-1 (or the pseudogene TRBV3-2) and TRBJ2-7, with no clear D. V lost 0 bases and J lost 6, with 3 bases in between. Germline V CDR1 and CDR2: LGHDT, YNNKEL (reference sequence). This CDR3 spans 11 amino acids. In DNA, the CDR3 is TGTGCCAGCAGCCAAGAGCGCGAGCAGTACTTC. Its translation: CASSQEREQYF.

The chain uses TRBV6-5 and TRBJ1-1; D is perhaps TRBD1 (6 bases). This CDR3 is built from 14 residues. V lost 6 bases and J lost 4, with 15 bases in between. The V gene's germline CDR1 is MNHEY and CDR2 SVGAGI. The CDR3 region is CASRMTGSRTEAFF. DNA of the CDR3: TGTGCCAGCAGGATGACAGGTTCTCGCACTGAAGCTTTCTTT.

J is TRBJ1-2 and V is TRBV7-2; D ambiguous. The CDR3 sequence is 13 residues long. The germline V gene has CDR1 SGHTA and CDR2 FQGNSA. The V end lost 6 bases, the J end lost 7 bases, and 15 bases lay between the germline ends. In DNA, the CDR3 is TGTGCCAGCAGTTCTGGATCTCGTTTTGGCTACACCTTC. Translated, it gives CASSSGSRFGYTF. Supplemented by reference TRBV7-2 and TRBJ1-2, the full variable domain reads GAGVSQSPSNKVTEKGKDVELRCDPISGHTALYWYRQSLGQGLEFLIYFQGNSAPDKSGLPSDRFSAERTGGSVSTLTIQRTQQEDSAVYLCASSSGSRFGYTFGSGTRLTVV.

This sequence joins TRBV24-1 and TRBJ1-2; D is unclear. The CDR3 contains 11 residues. V dropped 5 bases and J dropped 3 bases, with 3 bases sitting between them. Looked up from germline, CDR1 is KGHDR and CDR2 is SFDVKD. As DNA, the CDR3 is TGTGCCACCAGTGCTGACTATGGCTACACCTTC. It yields the protein CATSADYGYTF.

The chain employs TRBV12-3 or TRBV12-4 and TRBJ2-5; a weak D match, TRBD2 (6 bases). Trimming shortened V by 3 bases and J by 4 bases, and 9 bases separated the two germline ends. The CDR3 spans 13 residues. CDR3 sequence: CASSFKGGETQYF. CDR3 bases: TGTGCCAGCAGTTTCAAGGGAGGAGAGACCCAGTACTTC.

The chain carries TRBV25-1 and TRBJ2-3, with TRBD1 as a possible D gene (6 bases). CDR3 size: 16 residues. Germline CDR1 reads MGHDK; CDR2 reads SYGVNS. Trimming removed 5 bases at V and 6 bases at J, with 21 bases between. CDR3 DNA: TGTGCCAGCAGTTGGAACAGGGTTGGTTTCGGGGATACGCAGTATTTT. Translated: CASSWNRVGFGDTQYF. The variable domain in full, with the rest retrieved from reference TRBV25-1 and TRBJ2-3, is EADIYQTPRYLVIGTGKKITLECSQTMGHDKMYWYQQDPGMELHLIHYSYGVNSTEKGDLSSESTVSRIRTEHFPLTLESARPSHTSQYLCASSWNRVGFGDTQYFGPGTRLTVL.

The chain has TRBV6-6 and TRBJ1-3, with a tentative D call TRBD1 (6 bases). Germline V gene lookup returns CDR1 MNHNY and CDR2 SVGAGI (reference sequence). The V gene lost 5 bases and the J gene lost 4 bases, with 15 bases spanning the gap. The CDR3 has 15 residues. This chain's CDR3 is CASSQGHLIGNTIYF. The CDR3 bases are TGTGCCAGCAGTCAGGGGCATTTGATAGGAAACACCATATATTTT.